These T cell receptor beta chains were read from a single sample in a study of blood T cell repertoires in COVID-19. Here immunoSEQ multiplex PCR was the method, and the copy in TCRdb shows in-frame clones only, minus some. The sample lists 200,000 to 250,000 clones, roughly 84% seen once, with 1.5% to 2% in the top ten. The specimen was peripheral blood. Receptors originate from a middle-aged man with active or convalescent COVID-19. Each CDR3 is given with its conserved first and last residue. A D gene is named only where the DNA matches it firmly. Expanded clones get a size class; other rows say once, few or many, or leave the size out.

J gene	D gene	clone size	V gene	CDR3 protein	CDR3 DNA
TRBJ1-1	TRBD1	NA	TRBV7-6	CASSPGQTTEAFF	TGTGCCAGCAGCCCGGGACAGACCACTGAAGCTTTCTTT
TRBJ1-1	NA	NA	TRBV19	CASRGGAPNTEAFF	TGTGCCAGTAGGGGGGGGGCACCGAACACTGAAGCTTTCTTT
TRBJ2-7	TRBD1	NA	TRBV3-1/TRBV3-2	CASSQRQGSYEQYF	TGTGCCAGCAGCCAAAGACAGGGGAGTTACGAGCAGTACTTC
TRBJ1-1	NA	NA	TRBV5-1	CASSFQAGAIINTEAFF	TGCGCCAGCAGCTTCCAGGCAGGGGCAATAATCAACACTGAAGCTTTCTTT
TRBJ2-5	TRBD1	NA	TRBV7-9	CASNPDRETQYF	TGTGCCAGCAACCCGGACAGGGAGACCCAGTACTTC
TRBJ1-1	TRBD1	NA	TRBV7-9	CASSVQGGPRTEAFF	TGTGCCAGCAGCGTACAGGGGGGACCGAGGACTGAAGCTTTCTTT
TRBJ2-7	NA	NA	TRBV4-1	CASSQAQSYEQYF	TGCGCCAGCAGCCAAGCCCAGTCCTACGAGCAGTACTTC
TRBJ1-4	NA	NA	TRBV6-5	CASSPGRGGEKLFF	TGTGCCAGCAGTCCCGGTCGGGGTGGTGAAAAACTGTTTTTT
TRBJ1-2	TRBD1	NA	TRBV2	CASNRDRGLEGYTF	TGTGCCAGCAATAGGGACAGGGGGTTGGAGGGCTACACCTTC
TRBJ1-6	TRBD1	NA	TRBV3-1/TRBV3-2	CASSQFYTTGINSPLHF	TGTGCCAGCAGCCAATTTTACACGACAGGGATTAATTCACCCCTCCACTTT
TRBJ2-7	NA	NA	TRBV28	CASSLPSPGEQYF	TGTGCCAGCAGTTTACCCTCCCCGGGGGAGCAGTACTTC
TRBJ1-1	TRBD1	NA	TRBV29-1	CSVDHGGQGPDTEAFF	TGCAGCGTTGACCATGGAGGACAGGGGCCGGACACTGAAGCTTTCTTT
TRBJ2-2	NA	once	TRBV7-2	CASSLDGTGELFF	TGTGCCAGCAGCTTAGACGGGACCGGGGAGCTGTTTTTT
TRBJ2-3	TRBD1	NA	TRBV15	CATSTRQGATDTQYF	TGTGCCACCAGCACCCGGCAGGGGGCAACAGATACGCAGTATTTT